This T cell receptor beta chain was sequenced during a study of OX40 agonist ivuxolimab in advanced cancers. Generated by immunoSEQ multiplex PCR, the TCRdb table keeps only in-frame clones and is missing some. The profile covers about 94,000 clones, with about nine tenths appearing a single time and under 0.35% taken by the ten largest. The CDR3 totals 12 residues. J lost 3 bases, V lost 4 bases, and 3 bases had no gene match. Germline V gene sequence: CDR1 SQVTM, CDR2 ANQGSEA. The origin of this receptor is an adult with an advanced solid tumor such as melanoma, head and neck, liver or kidney cancer. The sequencing used CD4+ or CD8+ T cells sorted from blood, collected in a trial of the OX40 agonist ivuxolimab. The rearrangement links TRBV29-1 to TRBJ2-7; the match to TRBD1 covers 7 bases. DNA for the CDR3: TGCAGCGTTGCCCGGGACAGCTACGAGCAGTACTTC. This gives the protein CSVARDSYEQYF.